One sample yielded the 27 T cell receptor beta chains listed below, sequenced in a study of blood T cell repertoires in COVID-19. Only in-frame clones appear in the TCRdb table, and some are missing; sequencing was by immunoSEQ multiplex PCR. Found here are about 240,000 clones, about 89% of them singletons; the top ten hold over 4%. The source material was PBMCs or T cells enriched from blood (not recorded which). The receptors here all came from a woman in her twenties or thirties who had recovered from COVID-19.

This clone has more than one count but fewer than ten. This chain uses TRBV2 with TRBJ2-3, with D hard to call. The length of the CDR3 is 13 residues. Germline CDR1 reads SNHLY; CDR2 reads FYNNEI. V was pared by 6 bases and J by 9 bases, with 16 bases between. CDR3 residues: CASSSSSYATQYF. The CDR3 nucleotides read TGTGCCAGCAGCTCCTCCTCCTATGCCACGCAGTATTTT.

This chain uses TRBV5-1 with TRBJ1-2; the match to TRBD1 covers 8 bases. Germline V gene lookup returns CDR1 SGHRS and CDR2 YFSETQ. The CDR3 has 16 amino acids. After removal of 0 bases from V and 0 bases from J, the junction contained 4 bases not matched to a gene. Here the CDR3 reads CASSLEGQGSNYGYTF. CDR3 DNA sequence: TGCGCCAGCAGCTTGGAAGGACAGGGATCTAACTATGGCTACACCTTC.

CDR3 nucleotides: TGTGCCAGCTCATCAGGTCCTTCAAACACTGAAGCTTTCTTT. Translated, it gives CASSSGPSNTEAFF. V and J are TRBV18 and TRBJ1-1; D gene uncertain. The length of the CDR3 is 14 residues. The germline V gene has CDR1 KGHSH and CDR2 LQKENI. Trimming shortened V by 5 bases and J by 2 bases, and 12 bases separated the two germline ends.

V and J are TRBV4-1 and TRBJ1-1; D may be TRBD1 (5 bases). The CDR3 runs to 15 residues. V dropped 3 bases and J dropped 2 bases, with 13 bases sitting between them. CDR1 is MGHRA and CDR2 is YSYEKL in the germline V gene. CDR3 in amino acids: CASSQSSQANTEAFF. The DNA of the CDR3 is TGCGCCAGCAGCCAGAGCTCACAGGCCAACACTGAAGCTTTCTTT.

The V and J genes are TRBV5-1 and TRBJ2-7; 9 positions agree with TRBD1. V was pared by 2 bases and J by 3 bases, with 6 bases of the junction left unmatched. The CDR3 extends over 15 amino acids. Germline CDR1 reads SGHRS; CDR2 reads YFSETQ. The DNA for the CDR3 is TGCGCCAGCAGCTTAACCCGGACAGGGGACTACGAGCAGTACTTC. This sequence encodes CASSLTRTGDYEQYF.

The chain combines TRBV4-1 with TRBJ1-2; possibly TRBD1 for D (5 bases). The germline CDR1 and CDR2 sequences are MGHRA and YSYEKL. The CDR3 is 14 residues long. The ends were cut back, 1 base at V and 2 bases at J, with 8 bases in the middle. The CDR3 bases are TGCGCCAGCAGCCAAGTGCAGGGAAACTATGGCTACACCTTC. Protein: CASSQVQGNYGYTF.

The V and J genes are TRBV6-2 or TRBV6-3 and TRBJ1-5; the D gene is possibly TRBD1 (6 bases). CDR1 is MNHEY and CDR2 is SVGEGT in the germline V gene. Trimming took off 2 bases at V and 4 bases at J, with 12 bases between the two ends. The CDR3 totals 15 residues. The DNA for the CDR3 is TGTGCCAGCAGTTACGGACAGCTCTGGAATCAGCCCCAGCATTTT. Translating it yields CASSYGQLWNQPQHF.

This chain uses TRBV5-8 with TRBJ1-2; maybe TRBD1 (6 bases). CDR1 is SGHTS, CDR2 YDEGEE, per germline. V was pared by 4 bases and J by 0 bases, with 22 bases between. This CDR3 spans 18 amino acids. The CDR3 DNA is TGTGCCAGCAGCGCGGAGTTCAGGACAGCGACAGCTAACTATGGCTACACCTTC. As protein: CASSAEFRTATANYGYTF.

The chain joins TRBV7-8 to TRBJ2-3; possible D gene TRBD2, 6 bases. This CDR3 is built from 16 residues. Trimming left V 0 bases short and J 3 bases short, with 13 bases between. Germline V gene lookup returns CDR1 SGHVS and CDR2 FQNEAQ. Written as DNA, the CDR3 is TGTGCCAGCAGCTTAGCCCTACTAGCAGGTACAGATACGCAGTATTTT. Residues: CASSLALLAGTDTQYF.

This clone was observed a single time. Additional DNA sequences in this sample encode the identical CDR3. The chain links TRBV28 to TRBJ1-2, with D unresolved. CDR1 is MDHEN, CDR2 SYDVKM, per germline. V was trimmed by 4 bases and J by 2 bases, leaving 11 bases between them. CDR3 length: 14 residues. This CDR3 reads CASSSSPLNYGYTF. In nucleotides, the CDR3 is TGTGCCAGCAGTTCTAGCCCACTAAACTATGGCTACACCTTC.

The chain couples TRBV6-5 to TRBJ2-7; 9 positions agree with TRBD1. The length of the CDR3 is 15 residues. Trimming at V came to 0 bases and at J to 1 base, leaving 1 base not matched to a gene. CDR1 is MNHEY and CDR2 is SVGAGI in the germline V gene. The CDR3 is CASSYSGQGSYEQYF. CDR3 nucleotide sequence: TGTGCCAGCAGTTACTCGGGACAGGGTTCCTACGAGCAGTACTTC.

The CDR3 coding sequence is TGTGCCAGTAGTACCAACGAGGGAAGCAATCAGCCCCAGCATTTT. It yields the protein CASSTNEGSNQPQHF. The rearrangement links TRBV19 to TRBJ1-5; D gene uncertain. The germline V and J ends were trimmed by 4 bases and 1 base, with 11 bases remaining between them. This CDR3 comprises 15 residues. Per the germline V gene, CDR1 is LNHDA and CDR2 is SQIVND (reference sequence).

The gene calls are TRBV5-8 and TRBJ2-3; TRBD1 matches 7 bases. The germline gives CDR1 SGHTS, CDR2 YDEGEE. J was trimmed by 2 bases and V by 4 bases; bases with no gene match: 10. This CDR3 has 16 residues. CDR3 in DNA: TGTGCCAGCAGCCCAAGGAGACAGGGAGTCACAGATACGCAGTATTTT. This sequence encodes CASSPRRQGVTDTQYF.

The chain recombines TRBV7-8 with TRBJ1-1; D remains unclear. Germline loops: CDR1 SGHVS, CDR2 FQNEAQ. Trimming left V 6 bases short and J 1 base short, with 3 bases between. There are 11 residues in the CDR3. In nucleotides, the CDR3 is TGTGCCAGCAGTAGGAACACTGAAGCTTTCTTT. This codes for CASSRNTEAFF.

Worth noting for this clone: Compared with germline, one end of the junction differs, possibly owing to a read error. The chain uses TRBV30 and TRBJ2-3, with D maybe TRBD2 (6 bases). The length of the CDR3 is 13 residues. Germline V gene sequence: CDR1 GTSNPN, CDR2 SVGIG (reference sequence). The chain's CDR3 is CAWRRGGPDTQYF. Written as DNA, the CDR3 is TGTGCTTGGAGAAGGGGAGGCCCAGATACGCAGTATTTT.

The V gene is TRBV2, the J gene TRBJ1-5; perhaps TRBD1 as D (6 bases). Germline V lookup: CDR1 SNHLY, CDR2 FYNNEI. There are 15 residues in the CDR3. The germline V and J ends were trimmed by 10 bases and 2 bases, with 18 bases remaining between them. CDR3 nucleotides: TGTGCCACAGGGGCTGAGATGGGGGGCAATCAGCCCCAGCATTTT. It is translated as CATGAEMGGNQPQHF.

This clone was recorded many times. The CDR3 coding sequence is TGTGCCAGCACGGGGAGCGGGAGCTCCTACAATGAGCAGTTCTTC. Amino acids: CASTGSGSSYNEQFF. V is TRBV9 and J is TRBJ2-1; 8 nucleotides align to TRBD2. CDR3 length equals 15 residues. The junction had 5 bases not matched to a gene; V was cut back by 6 bases and J by 0 bases. Germline V gene sequence: CDR1 SGDLS, CDR2 YYNGEE.

This chain's CDR3 is CASSLRGMDQETQYF. The DNA for the CDR3 is TGTGCCAGCAGTTTGCGGGGGATGGACCAAGAGACCCAGTACTTC. This chain connects TRBV28 to TRBJ2-5; 7 bases agree with TRBD2. This CDR3 spans 15 amino acids. The germline V gene has CDR1 MDHEN and CDR2 SYDVKM. With 3 bases clipped from V and 0 bases from J, the junction kept 4 bases outside the gene matches. Drawing the rest from reference TRBV28 and TRBJ2-5, the complete variable domain is DVKVTQSSRYLVKRTGEKVFLECVQDMDHENMFWYRQDPGLGLRLIYFSYDVKMKEKGDIPEGYSVSREKKERFSLILESASTNQTSMYLCASSLRGMDQETQYFGPGTRLLVL.

V and J are TRBV27 and TRBJ2-2, with D tentatively TRBD1 (6 bases). Between the trimmed V and J ends, which lost 8 bases and 5 bases, there was a span of 12 bases. CDR1 is MNHEY and CDR2 is SMNVEV in the germline V gene (reference sequence). The CDR3 runs 13 residues. The CDR3 DNA reads as TGTGCCAGCTGCGTAGGGGGTACCGGGGAGCTGTTTTTT. Encoded protein: CASCVGGTGELFF.

V is TRBV19 and J is TRBJ1-4; D remains unclear. Germline-derived CDR1 and CDR2 are LNHDA and SQIVND (reference sequence). The CDR3 contains 11 residues. Trimming left V 6 bases short and J 7 bases short, with 6 bases between. CDR3 loop: CASSPSEKLFF. Here the CDR3 DNA reads TGTGCCAGTAGCCCGTCTGAAAAACTGTTTTTT.

This chain uses TRBV29-1 with TRBJ2-1; 8 nucleotides match TRBD1. Germline V lookup: CDR1 SQVTM, CDR2 ANQGSEA. The CDR3 sequence is 13 residues long. V was clipped by 0 bases and J by 7 bases; unmatched bases: 2. CDR3 in amino acids: CSVEDTGGNEQFF. CDR3 DNA sequence: TGCAGCGTTGAAGATACAGGGGGTAATGAGCAGTTCTTC.

The rearrangement links TRBV28 to TRBJ2-1; the D gene is possibly TRBD1 (6 bases). Germline V gene lookup returns CDR1 MDHEN and CDR2 SYDVKM. The V gene lost 6 bases and the J gene lost 7 bases, with 22 bases spanning the gap. This CDR3 has 16 residues. The CDR3 nucleotides are TGTGCCAGCAGCTTTACATCCTATATTACAGGGAATGAGCAGTTCTTC. As protein: CASSFTSYITGNEQFF.

The rearrangement joins TRBV7-2 to TRBJ1-1; 8 nucleotides line up with TRBD1. V lost 6 bases and J lost 5; bases outside the gene matches: 8. The CDR3 loop spans 14 amino acids. CDR1 is SGHTA, CDR2 FQGNSA, per germline. The CDR3: CASREDRGGTEAFF. CDR3 in DNA: TGTGCCAGCAGAGAAGACAGGGGAGGGACTGAAGCTTTCTTT. Combining the CDR3 with reference TRBV7-2 and TRBJ1-1 gives the whole variable domain GAGVSQSPSNKVTEKGKDVELRCDPISGHTALYWYRQSLGQGLEFLIYFQGNSAPDKSGLPSDRFSAERTGGSVSTLTIQRTQQEDSAVYLCASREDRGGTEAFFGQGTRLTVV.

V is TRBV5-1 and J is TRBJ1-3; D is undetermined. Germline V CDR1 and CDR2: SGHRS, YFSETQ. CDR3 size: 15 residues. Trimming shortened V by 4 bases and J by 0 bases, and 11 bases separated the two germline ends. As DNA, the CDR3 is TGCGCCAGCAGCCAAGAGGGAACCTCTGGAAACACCATATATTTT. It yields the protein CASSQEGTSGNTIYF.

The chain joins TRBV6-2 or TRBV6-3 to TRBJ1-3; D gene uncertain. The V gene lost 0 bases and the J gene lost 0 bases, with 3 bases spanning the gap. The germline V gene encodes CDR1 MNHEY and CDR2 SVGEGT. The CDR3 is 14 residues long. CDR3: CASSYSSSGNTIYF. DNA of the CDR3: TGTGCCAGCAGTTACTCGAGCTCTGGAAACACCATATATTTT.

The chain uses TRBV5-8 and TRBJ1-2; 9 bases are a match to TRBD1. The CDR3 has 13 residues. Looked up from germline, CDR1 is SGHTS and CDR2 is YDEGEE. V lost 4 bases to trimming and J lost 5 bases; unmatched junction nucleotides: 3. Written as DNA, the CDR3 is TGTGCCAGCAGCGTCGGGACAGGGTATGGCTACACCTTC. Protein: CASSVGTGYGYTF. Using reference TRBV5-8 and TRBJ1-2 for the parts outside the CDR3, the full variable domain is EAGVTQSPTHLIKTRGQQATLRCSPISGHTSVYWYQQALGLGLQFLLWYDEGEERNRGNFPPRFSGRQFPNYSSELNVNALELEDSALYLCASSVGTGYGYTFGSGTRLTVV.

J is TRBJ1-2 and V is TRBV20-1; no reliable D call. Germline CDR1 is DFQATT and CDR2 is SNEGSKA (reference sequence). This CDR3 is 11 amino acids long. Trimming stripped 6 bases from V and 3 bases from J, with 8 bases between. The CDR3 DNA is TGCAGTGCCCCTCCTGACTATGGCTACACCTTC. Amino acids: CSAPPDYGYTF.